A single sample gave rise to the 17 T cell receptor beta chains below, sequenced in a study of ipilimumab plus nivolumab after autologous stem cell transplantation. Some clones are missing from TCRdb's copy, which holds only in-frame ones; the method was immunoSEQ multiplex PCR. The sample includes about 40,000 clones, more than 85% seen only once; the top ten take more than 0.7%. Sample: PBMCs, taken in a trial of ipilimumab plus nivolumab as post-transplant consolidation. The receptors shown here come from a male donor with multiple myeloma.

The chain combines TRBV29-1 with TRBJ2-2; a possible D gene is TRBD2 (6 bases). CDR1 SQVTM and CDR2 ANQGSEA come from the germline V gene. This CDR3 has 11 amino acids. With 4 bases removed from V and 6 bases from J, the gap between germline ends came to 6 bases. The CDR3 sequence: CSVGGAGELFF. CDR3 DNA sequence: TGCAGCGTTGGGGGGGCCGGGGAGCTGTTTTTT.

The chain has TRBV7-4 and TRBJ2-7; unclear D gene. The CDR3 covers 13 residues. With 6 bases removed from V and 2 bases from J, the gap between germline ends came to 11 bases. Germline-derived CDR1 and CDR2 are SGHVT and SQSDAQ. CDR3 in amino acids: CASSLPFTYEQYF. CDR3 DNA: TGTGCCAGCAGTCTACCGTTTACCTACGAGCAGTACTTC.

The genes are TRBV23-1 and TRBJ2-7; TRBD1 is a possible D gene (6 bases). TRBV23-1 is an ORF; its function is uncertain. The ends were cut back, 4 bases at V and 4 bases at J, with 11 bases in the middle. The CDR3 consists of 13 residues. The CDR3 here is CASSPDRRYEQYF. CDR3 DNA: TGCGCCAGCAGTCCCGACAGGAGATACGAGCAGTACTTC.

The V call is TRBV16, the J call TRBJ1-2, with 7 bases that match TRBD1. CDR1 is KGHSY and CDR2 is FQNENV in the germline V gene. The V segment lost 2 bases and the J segment 5 bases; nucleotides outside the gene matches: 5. CDR3 size: 14 residues. CDR3 amino acids: CASSQTGQEYGYTF. The CDR3 nucleotides are TGTGCCAGCAGCCAAACTGGACAGGAGTATGGCTACACCTTC.

The chain recombines TRBV29-1 with TRBJ1-2; TRBD1 matches at 9 bases. V trimming: 7 bases; J trimming: 6 bases; junction bases outside the gene matches: 9. CDR1 and CDR2 (germline): SQVTM, ANQGSEA. This CDR3 contains 13 residues. CDR3 region: CSDRDRVWDGYTF. CDR3 sequence (DNA): TGCAGCGACCGGGACAGGGTGTGGGATGGCTACACCTTC. Variable domain in full (rest from reference TRBV29-1 and TRBJ1-2): SAVISQKPSRDICQRGTSLTIQCQVDSQVTMMFWYRQQPGQSLTLIATANQGSEATYESGFVIDKFPISRPNLTFSTLTVSNMSPEDSSIYLCSDRDRVWDGYTFGSGTRLTVV.

The chain uses TRBV7-2 and TRBJ2-1; TRBD2 agrees at 7 bases. The length of the CDR3 is 15 residues. The ends lost 5 bases at V and 4 bases at J; junction bases unmatched: 8. The germline V gene has CDR1 SGHTA and CDR2 FQGNSA. The chain's CDR3 is CASSLGPSGYNEQFF. CDR3 coding DNA: TGTGCCAGCAGCCTCGGGCCTAGCGGATACAATGAGCAGTTCTTC.

The chain is built from TRBV7-2 and TRBJ2-2, with D unresolved. The CDR3 is made up of 16 amino acids. The germline gives CDR1 SGHTA, CDR2 FQGNSA. V was trimmed by 1 base and J by 0 bases, leaving 9 bases between them. The chain's CDR3 is CASSLVPIANTGELFF. The CDR3 DNA sequence: TGTGCCAGCAGCTTAGTCCCTATTGCGAACACCGGGGAGCTGTTTTTT.

The chain combines TRBV2 with TRBJ2-7, with D uncertain. The germline V gene has CDR1 SNHLY and CDR2 FYNNEI. V gave up 7 bases and J gave up 1 base, with 8 bases separating them. The CDR3 covers 12 residues. CDR3: CASMASSYEQYF. The DNA for the CDR3 is TGTGCCAGCATGGCATCATCCTACGAGCAGTACTTC. Based on the CDR3 plus reference TRBV2 and TRBJ2-7, the full variable domain is EPEVTQTPSHQVTQMGQEVILRCVPISNHLYFYWYRQILGQKVEFLVSFYNNEISEKSEIFDDQFSVERPDGSNFTLKIRSTKLEDSAMYFCASMASSYEQYFGPGTRLTVT.

This rearrangement joins TRBV5-1 to TRBJ2-5; 11 bases map to TRBD2. Germline V CDR1 and CDR2: SGHRS, YFSETQ. The CDR3 is 16 residues long. Losses at the gene ends were 4 bases for V and 4 bases for J; bases not matched to a gene: 9. DNA for the CDR3: TGCGCCAGCAGCCCCGCTAGCGGGGGGATGGGAGAGACCCAGTACTTC. This gives the protein CASSPASGGMGETQYF.

In its sample, this clone was seen once. This chain connects TRBV9 to TRBJ2-1; D is ambiguous. In germline, CDR1 is SGDLS, CDR2 YYNGEE. V lost 2 bases and J lost 0, with 6 bases in between. The CDR3 sequence is 14 residues long. CDR3 sequence: CASSVISSYNEQFF. Here the CDR3 DNA reads TGTGCCAGCAGCGTCATAAGCTCCTACAATGAGCAGTTCTTC.

V gene TRBV15 combines with J gene TRBJ1-2; D ambiguous. Germline V gives CDR1 LNHNV, CDR2 YYDKDF (reference sequence). The CDR3 is made up of 16 amino acids. With 8 bases removed from V and 1 base from J, the gap between germline ends came to 20 bases. CDR3 nucleotide sequence: TGTGCCACCCCAGGACTACGTCGCAAGAATAACTATGGCTACACCTTC. The encoded protein is CATPGLRRKNNYGYTF.

The sample holds one count of this clone. The chain recombines TRBV4-2 with TRBJ2-6; TRBD1 agrees at 10 bases. The germline V gene encodes CDR1 LGHNA and CDR2 YNFKEQ. V was clipped by 1 base and J by 2 bases; unmatched bases: 8. The length of the CDR3 is 19 residues. The CDR3 DNA follows: TGTGCCAGCAGCCAAGCCACCGGGACAGGGGTGGCTGGGGCCAACGTCCTGACTTTC. It translates to CASSQATGTGVAGANVLTF.

Written as DNA, the CDR3 is TGTGCCACCAACGGGGGGTACCAAGAGACCCAGTACTTC. Protein sequence: CATNGGYQETQYF. J is TRBJ2-5 and V is TRBV28; TRBD2 agrees at 7 bases. The ends lost 10 bases at V and 0 bases at J; junction bases unmatched: 5. The CDR3 runs 13 residues. Germline V gene data show CDR1 as MDHEN and CDR2 as SYDVKM.

This chain uses TRBV13 with TRBJ2-7; D is perhaps TRBD2 (6 bases). Trimming took off 2 bases at V and 5 bases at J, with 22 bases between the two ends. The CDR3 length is 17 residues. Germline assignment: CDR1 PRHDT and CDR2 FYEKMQ (reference sequence). For the CDR3, the DNA is TGTGCCAGCAGCTTATCGTCTTGGATCGCAGGGAGGAACGAGCAGTACTTC. This translates into CASSLSSWIAGRNEQYF.

This clone was recorded only once. V is TRBV7-2 and J is TRBJ2-1; TRBD2 agrees at 16 bases. Trimming took 2 bases from V and 6 from J; bases not matched to a gene: 7. CDR3 length: 18 residues. Germline assignment: CDR1 SGHTA and CDR2 FQGNSA. The CDR3: CASSLIGGTSGGANEQFF. In DNA, the CDR3 is TGTGCCAGCAGCTTAATAGGAGGGACTAGCGGGGGGGCCAATGAGCAGTTCTTC. Full variable domain (remainder filled in from reference TRBV7-2 and TRBJ2-1): GAGVSQSPSNKVTEKGKDVELRCDPISGHTALYWYRQSLGQGLEFLIYFQGNSAPDKSGLPSDRFSAERTGGSVSTLTIQRTQQEDSAVYLCASSLIGGTSGGANEQFFGPGTRLTVL.

The rearrangement joins TRBV11-3 to TRBJ2-2; D is unresolved. Germline CDR1 is SGHNT and CDR2 is YENEEA. V gave up 5 bases and J gave up 7 bases, with 8 bases separating them. The CDR3 has 12 amino acids. The CDR3 coding sequence is TGTGCCAGCAGCCAAATGAGCGGGGAGCTGTTTTTT. As protein: CASSQMSGELFF.

This clone is a singleton in its sample. The V call is TRBV19, the J call TRBJ2-5, with TRBD2 matching 7 bases. This CDR3 region has 14 residues. J gave up 5 bases and V 3 bases, and 6 bases lay outside the gene matches. CDR1 LNHDA and CDR2 SQIVND come from the germline V gene (reference sequence). CDR3 region: CASSITGEGETQYF. Here the CDR3 DNA reads TGTGCCAGTAGTATTACGGGGGAGGGGGAGACCCAGTACTTC.